What follows is one T cell receptor beta chain and its context. The sample belongs to a study of T cell changes during pregnancy in multiple sclerosis. TCRdb's copy holds only in-frame clones and misses some; the assay was immunoSEQ multiplex PCR. In the table there are about 68,000 clones, over 75% of which are singletons. V lost 0 bases and J lost 4; bases outside the gene matches: 6. Germline V gives CDR1 SGHNT, CDR2 YYREEE (reference sequence). The CDR3 sequence is 15 residues long. The chain couples TRBV5-4 to TRBJ2-7; 8 bases match TRBD1. The TCR comes from a female donor with multiple sclerosis, enrolled in a pregnancy study. The sequenced sample was peripheral blood, obtained in the third trimester of pregnancy. The CDR3 nucleotides read TGTGCCAGCAGCTTGGATAACAGGGGGGAGTACGAGCAGTACTTC. Translation: CASSLDNRGEYEQYF.